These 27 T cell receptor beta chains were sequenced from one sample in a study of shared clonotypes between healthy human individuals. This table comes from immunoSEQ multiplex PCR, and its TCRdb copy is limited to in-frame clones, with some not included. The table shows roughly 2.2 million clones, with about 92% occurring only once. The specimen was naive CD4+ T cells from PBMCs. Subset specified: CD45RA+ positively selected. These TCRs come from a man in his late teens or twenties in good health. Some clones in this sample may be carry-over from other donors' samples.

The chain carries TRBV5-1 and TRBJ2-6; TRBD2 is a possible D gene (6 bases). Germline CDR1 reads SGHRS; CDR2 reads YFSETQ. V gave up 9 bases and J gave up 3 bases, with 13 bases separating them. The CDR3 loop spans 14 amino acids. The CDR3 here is CATRDSRGANVLTF. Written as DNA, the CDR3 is TGCGCCACCCGGGACTCGCGTGGGGCCAACGTCCTGACTTTC.

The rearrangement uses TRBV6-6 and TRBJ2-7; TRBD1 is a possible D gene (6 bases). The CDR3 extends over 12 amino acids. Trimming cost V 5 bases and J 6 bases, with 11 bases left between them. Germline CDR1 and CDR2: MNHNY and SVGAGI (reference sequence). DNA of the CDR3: TGTGCCAGCAGTGTGAGGGGGAGCGAGCAGTACTTC. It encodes CASSVRGSEQYF.

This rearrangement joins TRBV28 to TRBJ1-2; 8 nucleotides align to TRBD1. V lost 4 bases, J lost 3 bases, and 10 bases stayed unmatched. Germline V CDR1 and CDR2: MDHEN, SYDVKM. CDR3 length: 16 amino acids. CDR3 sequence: CASSSPGTGLYYGYTF. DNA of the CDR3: TGTGCCAGCAGTTCGCCCGGGACAGGCCTTTACTATGGCTACACCTTC.

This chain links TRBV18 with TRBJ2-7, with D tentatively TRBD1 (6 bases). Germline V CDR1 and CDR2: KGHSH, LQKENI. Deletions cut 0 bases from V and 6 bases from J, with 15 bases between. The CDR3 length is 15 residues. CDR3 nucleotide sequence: TGTGCCAGCTCACCACCGTCAGGGGCCTCCCTCGAGCAGTACTTC. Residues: CASSPPSGASLEQYF.

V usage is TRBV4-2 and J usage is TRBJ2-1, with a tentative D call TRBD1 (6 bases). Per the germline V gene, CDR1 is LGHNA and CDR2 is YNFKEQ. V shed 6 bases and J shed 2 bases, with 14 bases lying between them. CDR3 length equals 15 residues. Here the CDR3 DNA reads TGTGCCAGCAGACGCCCAGGGGCCCCCTACAATGAGCAGTTCTTC. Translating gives CASRRPGAPYNEQFF.

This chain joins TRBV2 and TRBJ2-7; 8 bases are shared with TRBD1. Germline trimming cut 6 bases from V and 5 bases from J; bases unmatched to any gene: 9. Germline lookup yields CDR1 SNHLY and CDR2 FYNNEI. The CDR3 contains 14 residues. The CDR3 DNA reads TGTGCCAGCAGCGAAACGACAGGGGAGGACGAGCAGTACTTC. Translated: CASSETTGEDEQYF.

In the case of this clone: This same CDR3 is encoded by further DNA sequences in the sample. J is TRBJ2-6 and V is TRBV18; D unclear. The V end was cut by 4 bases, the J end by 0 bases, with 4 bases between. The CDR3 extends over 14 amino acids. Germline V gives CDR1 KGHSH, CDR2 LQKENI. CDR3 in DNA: TGTGCCAGCTCACGGGACTCTGGGGCCAACGTCCTGACTTTC. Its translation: CASSRDSGANVLTF.

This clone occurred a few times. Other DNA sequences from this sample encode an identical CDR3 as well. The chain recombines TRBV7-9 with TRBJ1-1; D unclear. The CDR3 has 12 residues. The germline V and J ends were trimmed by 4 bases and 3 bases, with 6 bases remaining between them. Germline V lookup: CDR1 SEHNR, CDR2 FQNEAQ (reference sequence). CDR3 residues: CASSSSDTEAFF. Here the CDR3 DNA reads TGTGCCAGCAGCTCCAGTGACACTGAAGCTTTCTTT.

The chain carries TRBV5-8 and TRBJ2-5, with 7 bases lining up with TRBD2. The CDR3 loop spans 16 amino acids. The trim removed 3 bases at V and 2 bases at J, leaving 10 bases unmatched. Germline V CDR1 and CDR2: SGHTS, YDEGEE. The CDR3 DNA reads TGTGCCAGCAGCTGGGGGAGGGGATACATACAAGAGACCCAGTACTTC. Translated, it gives CASSWGRGYIQETQYF.

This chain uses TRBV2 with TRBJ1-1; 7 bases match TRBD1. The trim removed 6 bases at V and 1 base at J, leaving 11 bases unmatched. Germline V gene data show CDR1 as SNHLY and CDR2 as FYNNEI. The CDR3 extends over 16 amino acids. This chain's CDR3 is CASRRRGPASNTEAFF. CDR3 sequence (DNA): TGTGCCAGCAGAAGAAGGGGGCCGGCTTCGAACACTGAAGCTTTCTTT. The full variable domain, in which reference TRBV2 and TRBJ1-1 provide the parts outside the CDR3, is EPEVTQTPSHQVTQMGQEVILRCVPISNHLYFYWYRQILGQKVEFLVSFYNNEISEKSEIFDDQFSVERPDGSNFTLKIRSTKLEDSAMYFCASRRRGPASNTEAFFGQGTRLTVV.

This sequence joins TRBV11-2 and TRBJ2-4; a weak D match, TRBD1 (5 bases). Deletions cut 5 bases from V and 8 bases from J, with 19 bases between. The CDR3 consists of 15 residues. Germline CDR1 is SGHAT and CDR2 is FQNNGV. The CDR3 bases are TGTGCCAGCAGCGCAGACAGACAACCTGTGGACATTCAGTACTTC. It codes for CASSADRQPVDIQYF.

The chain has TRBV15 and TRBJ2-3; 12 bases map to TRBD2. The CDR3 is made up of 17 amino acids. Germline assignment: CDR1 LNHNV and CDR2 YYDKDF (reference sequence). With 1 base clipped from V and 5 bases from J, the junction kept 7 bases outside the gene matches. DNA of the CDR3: TGTGCCACCAGCAGAGGCAGACTAGCGGGAGTTCTAGATACGCAGTATTTT. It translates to CATSRGRLAGVLDTQYF.

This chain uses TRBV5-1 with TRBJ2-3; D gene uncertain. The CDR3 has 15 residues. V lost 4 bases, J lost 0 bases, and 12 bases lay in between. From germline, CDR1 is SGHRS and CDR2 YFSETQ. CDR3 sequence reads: CASSLIATSTDTQYF. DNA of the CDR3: TGCGCCAGCAGCCTAATAGCCACCAGCACAGATACGCAGTATTTT.

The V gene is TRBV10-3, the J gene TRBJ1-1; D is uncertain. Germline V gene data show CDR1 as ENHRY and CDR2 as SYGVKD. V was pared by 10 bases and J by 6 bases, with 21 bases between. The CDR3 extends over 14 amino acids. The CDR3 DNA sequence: TGTGCCAGTTACCCCGGGCCCCCGAGGGCTGAAGCTTTCTTT. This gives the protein CASYPGPPRAEAFF.

The CDR3 sequence is CASGGQGPYGYTF. The CDR3 DNA reads as TGTGCCAGTGGGGGACAGGGGCCCTATGGCTACACCTTC. V gene TRBV6-1 combines with J gene TRBJ1-2, with 10 bases aligning to TRBD1. This CDR3 is built from 13 residues. The germline CDR1 and CDR2 sequences are MNHNS and SASEGT. Trimming took 9 bases from V and 4 from J; bases not matched to a gene: 5.

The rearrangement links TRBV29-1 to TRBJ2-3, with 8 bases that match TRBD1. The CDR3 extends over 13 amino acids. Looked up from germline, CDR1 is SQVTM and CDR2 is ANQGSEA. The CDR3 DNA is TGCAGTGTGACAGGGGTTTACACAGATACGCAGTATTTT. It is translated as CSVTGVYTDTQYF.

This CDR3 is CASSLLGTANTEAFF. Here the CDR3 DNA reads TGTGCCAGCAGCTTATTGGGGACAGCAAACACTGAAGCTTTCTTT. This chain connects TRBV7-8 to TRBJ1-1; 7 bases align to TRBD1. This CDR3 spans 15 amino acids. Germline V CDR1 and CDR2: SGHVS, FQNEAQ. The trim removed 2 bases at V and 2 bases at J, leaving 5 bases unmatched.

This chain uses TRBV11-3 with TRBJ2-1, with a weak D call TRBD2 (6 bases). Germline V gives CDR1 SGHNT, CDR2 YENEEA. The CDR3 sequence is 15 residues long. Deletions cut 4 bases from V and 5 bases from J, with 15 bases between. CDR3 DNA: TGTGCCAGCAGCTCAAGACGGGGACTTCACAATGAGCAGTTCTTC. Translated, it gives CASSSRRGLHNEQFF.

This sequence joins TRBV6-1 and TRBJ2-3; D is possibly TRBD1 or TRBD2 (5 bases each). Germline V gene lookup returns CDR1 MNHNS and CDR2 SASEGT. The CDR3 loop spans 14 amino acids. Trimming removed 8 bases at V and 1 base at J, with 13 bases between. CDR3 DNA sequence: TGTGCCAGCTTGGGGGTGGGGGGCACAGATACGCAGTATTTT. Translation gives CASLGVGGTDTQYF.

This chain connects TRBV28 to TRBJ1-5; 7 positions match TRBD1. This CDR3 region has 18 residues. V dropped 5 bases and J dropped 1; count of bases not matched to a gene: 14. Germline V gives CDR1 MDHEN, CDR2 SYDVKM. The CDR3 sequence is CASSGNRGFEGSNQPQHF. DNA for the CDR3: TGTGCCAGCAGTGGAAACAGGGGTTTCGAAGGAAGCAATCAGCCCCAGCATTTT.

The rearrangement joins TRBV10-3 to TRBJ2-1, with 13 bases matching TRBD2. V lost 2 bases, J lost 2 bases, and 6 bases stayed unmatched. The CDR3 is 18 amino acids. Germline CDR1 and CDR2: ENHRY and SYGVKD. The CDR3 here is CAISEGTSGTIPYNEQFF. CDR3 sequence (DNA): TGTGCCATCAGTGAGGGGACTAGCGGGACTATACCCTACAATGAGCAGTTCTTC.

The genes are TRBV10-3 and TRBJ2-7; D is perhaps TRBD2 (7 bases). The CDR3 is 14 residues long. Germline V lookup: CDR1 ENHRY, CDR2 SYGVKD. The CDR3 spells CGRPPSGGPCEQYF. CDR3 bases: TGTGGCCGACCTCCATCGGGGGGCCCCTGCGAGCAGTACTTC.

The CDR3 coding sequence is TGTGCCAGCAGCCAATCAGGGCGGGGAGCTTTCTTT. It encodes CASSQSGRGAFF. V usage is TRBV14 and J usage is TRBJ1-1, with D possibly being TRBD1 (5 bases). Trimming took off 2 bases at V and 10 bases at J, with 11 bases between the two ends. CDR3 length: 12 amino acids. In germline, CDR1 is SGHDN, CDR2 FVKESK.

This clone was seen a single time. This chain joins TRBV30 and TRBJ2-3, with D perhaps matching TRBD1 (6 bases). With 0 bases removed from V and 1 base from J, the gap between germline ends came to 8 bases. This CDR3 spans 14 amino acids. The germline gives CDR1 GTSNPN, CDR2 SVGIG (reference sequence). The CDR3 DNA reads TGTGCCTGGAGTGTAGAGGGGGGCACAGATACGCAGTATTTT. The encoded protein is CAWSVEGGTDTQYF.

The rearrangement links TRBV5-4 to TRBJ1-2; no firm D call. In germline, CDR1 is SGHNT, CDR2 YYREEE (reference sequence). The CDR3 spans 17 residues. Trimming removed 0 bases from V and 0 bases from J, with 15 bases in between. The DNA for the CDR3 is TGTGCCAGCAGCTTGGCCCGGGGAGGCGCTTCTAACTATGGCTACACCTTC. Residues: CASSLARGGASNYGYTF.

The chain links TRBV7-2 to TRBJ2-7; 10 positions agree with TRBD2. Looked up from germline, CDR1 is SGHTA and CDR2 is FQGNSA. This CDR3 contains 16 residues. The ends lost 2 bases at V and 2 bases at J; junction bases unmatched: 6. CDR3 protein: CASSLKSLAGAYEQYF. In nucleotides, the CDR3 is TGTGCCAGCAGCTTAAAATCTCTAGCGGGGGCCTACGAGCAGTACTTC. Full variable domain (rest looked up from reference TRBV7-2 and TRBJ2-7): GAGVSQSPSNKVTEKGKDVELRCDPISGHTALYWYRQSLGQGLEFLIYFQGNSAPDKSGLPSDRFSAERTGGSVSTLTIQRTQQEDSAVYLCASSLKSLAGAYEQYFGPGTRLTVT.

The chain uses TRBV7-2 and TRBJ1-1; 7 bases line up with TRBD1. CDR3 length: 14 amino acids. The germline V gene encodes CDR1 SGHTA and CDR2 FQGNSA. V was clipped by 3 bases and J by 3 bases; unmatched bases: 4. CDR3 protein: CASSFGQAYTEAFF. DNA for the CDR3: TGTGCCAGCAGCTTTGGACAGGCCTACACTGAAGCTTTCTTT.